The 19 T cell receptor beta chains given below trace back to one sample, sequenced in a study of technical replicates of blood from a handful of donors. This table comes from immunoSEQ multiplex PCR, and its TCRdb copy is limited to in-frame clones, with some not included. The repertoire holds roughly 85,000 clones, around 94% seen once, with over 0.25% in the top ten. Sequencing was done on a sample of T cells isolated from PBMCs. These receptors came from a human donor in good health.

CDR3 sequence: CASSLTSGGGTQYF. CDR3 nucleotide sequence: TGTGCCAGCAGTTTGACTAGTGGGGGGGGGACCCAGTACTTC. This chain joins TRBV27 and TRBJ2-5; TRBD2 matches 7 bases. J gave up 7 bases and V 3 bases, and 8 bases lay outside the gene matches. Germline CDR1 and CDR2: MNHEY and SMNVEV (reference sequence). This CDR3 comprises 14 residues.

V gene TRBV21-1 combines with J gene TRBJ2-7; the D call in the table, TRBD2, was not verified against the DNA. TRBV21-1 is noted as a pseudogene. CDR3 size: 19 residues. The CDR3 region is CASSKSAASGQDPYYEQYF. CDR3 sequence (DNA): TGTGCCAGCAGCAAATCGGCGGCTAGCGGGCAAGACCCCTACTACGAGCAGTACTTC.

V usage is TRBV6-5 and J usage is TRBJ2-2, with D perhaps matching TRBD1 (6 bases). Germline loops: CDR1 MNHEY, CDR2 SVGAGI. Trimming removed 7 bases from V and 3 bases from J, with 15 bases in between. This CDR3 is built from 15 residues. The CDR3 DNA is TGTGCCAGCAACCCTACAGGGATTTACACCGGGGAGCTGTTTTTT. Protein product: CASNPTGIYTGELFF.

The chain couples TRBV27 to TRBJ1-5; no reliable D call. The CDR3 has 15 amino acids. V lost 6 bases and J 4 bases, leaving 16 bases between the germline ends. Germline V gene sequence: CDR1 MNHEY, CDR2 SMNVEV (reference sequence). The CDR3 loop is CASRLRLAGNQPQHF. The CDR3, as DNA: TGTGCCAGCAGGCTACGCCTGGCGGGAAATCAGCCCCAGCATTTT.

This chain joins TRBV5-4 and TRBJ1-5; 9 bases map to TRBD1. The CDR3 runs to 19 residues. V lost 3 bases to trimming and J lost 0 bases; unmatched junction nucleotides: 13. CDR1 and CDR2 from the germline V gene are SGHNT and YYREEE (reference sequence). This CDR3 is CASSSSRDRVRYSNQPQHF. CDR3 DNA: TGTGCCAGCAGCTCGTCTAGGGACAGGGTGAGGTATAGCAATCAGCCCCAGCATTTT.

The chain carries TRBV9 and TRBJ1-1, with D possibly matching TRBD1 (6 bases). The V and J ends lost 4 bases and 0 bases respectively, with 10 bases between them. In germline, CDR1 is SGDLS, CDR2 YYNGEE. The CDR3 runs 14 residues. The chain's CDR3 is CASSLGQMNTEAFF. CDR3 DNA: TGTGCCAGCAGCCTGGGACAAATGAACACTGAAGCTTTCTTT.

The genes are TRBV6-1 and TRBJ2-2, with D hard to call. CDR1 is MNHNS and CDR2 is SASEGT in the germline V gene. Trimming took 4 bases from V and 1 from J, leaving 13 bases between them. This CDR3 contains 16 residues. CDR3 DNA sequence: TGTGCCAGCAGTGCTGACTTACCCAGGAACACCGGGGAGCTGTTTTTT. This translates into CASSADLPRNTGELFF.

This chain uses TRBV7-9 with TRBJ1-5; D unclear. The germline V gene has CDR1 SEHNR and CDR2 FQNEAQ (reference sequence). The CDR3 sequence is 16 residues long. Trimming took 1 base from V and 2 from J, leaving 12 bases between them. CDR3: CASSLGSGRGNQPQHF. In DNA form, the CDR3 reads TGTGCCAGCAGCTTAGGATCCGGGAGAGGCAATCAGCCCCAGCATTTT.

The rearrangement links TRBV29-1 to TRBJ2-1; D gene unclear. From germline, CDR1 is SQVTM and CDR2 ANQGSEA. Trimming removed 3 bases from V and 4 bases from J, with 7 bases in between. The CDR3 has 12 residues. CDR3 sequence (DNA): TGCAGCGTTGAGTCACTTTACAATGAGCAGTTCTTC. Translation: CSVESLYNEQFF.

The chain uses TRBV29-1 and TRBJ2-2; 7 nucleotides line up with TRBD2. V lost 7 bases, J lost 7 bases, and 9 bases stayed unmatched. The length of the CDR3 is 13 residues. Germline CDR1 is SQVTM and CDR2 is ANQGSEA. The CDR3 is CSAFGLEGGELFF. The CDR3 coding sequence is TGCAGCGCTTTTGGACTAGAAGGCGGGGAGCTGTTTTTT.

The chain combines TRBV19 with TRBJ2-7; D gene unclear. Germline V gene lookup returns CDR1 LNHDA and CDR2 SQIVND (reference sequence). Trimming removed 3 bases at V and 0 bases at J, with 6 bases between. CDR3 length: 13 amino acids. The chain's CDR3 is CASSMRISYEQYF. CDR3 nucleotide sequence: TGTGCCAGTAGTATGCGGATCTCCTACGAGCAGTACTTC.

The chain couples TRBV7-9 to TRBJ1-1, with TRBD1 identical over 10 bases. Germline CDR1 and CDR2: SEHNR and FQNEAQ (reference sequence). With V trimmed by 5 bases and J by 10 bases, 10 bases remained unmatched. The CDR3 runs to 14 residues. The CDR3 DNA is TGTGCCAGCAGCCAGACAGGGGGCCCCTTTGGAGCTTTCTTT. Translating gives CASSQTGGPFGAFF.

V gene TRBV30 combines with J gene TRBJ1-2; D may be TRBD1 (5 bases). Germline values: CDR1 GTSNPN, CDR2 SVGIG (reference sequence). The CDR3 extends over 16 amino acids. Deletions cut 0 bases from V and 4 bases from J, with 18 bases between. The CDR3 reads CAWSVQVWLPTYGYTF. The CDR3 nucleotides are TGTGCCTGGAGTGTACAGGTCTGGTTACCAACCTATGGCTACACCTTC. Full variable domain (outside the CDR3, taken from reference TRBV30 and TRBJ1-2): SQTIHQWPATLVQPVGSPLSLECTVEGTSNPNLYWYRQAAGRGLQLLFYSVGIGQISSEVPQNLSASRPQDRQFILSSKKLLLSDSGFYLCAWSVQVWLPTYGYTFGSGTRLTVV.

This rearrangement joins TRBV18 to TRBJ2-1; 15 bases fit TRBD2. The germline gives CDR1 KGHSH, CDR2 LQKENI. V lost 6 bases, J lost 1 base, and 7 bases stayed unmatched. The CDR3 sequence is 18 residues long. The CDR3 loop reads CASSRGLAGGGSYNEQFF. The DNA for the CDR3 is TGTGCCAGCTCGCGAGGACTAGCGGGAGGGGGATCCTACAATGAGCAGTTCTTC.

V and J are TRBV7-9 and TRBJ2-4; a weak D match, TRBD1 (6 bases). From germline, CDR1 is SEHNR and CDR2 FQNEAQ (reference sequence). CDR3 size: 18 residues. The V and J ends lost 1 base and 2 bases respectively, with 18 bases between them. This CDR3 reads CASSLGSLQGDTKNIQYF. CDR3 DNA sequence: TGTGCCAGCAGCTTAGGATCGCTACAGGGTGATACCAAAAACATTCAGTACTTC.

The chain joins TRBV7-7 to TRBJ2-7, with 9 nucleotides matching TRBD1. The J segment lost 2 bases and the V segment lost 5 bases, leaving 7 bases of the junction unmatched. This CDR3 is built from 15 residues. Per the germline V gene, CDR1 is SSHAT and CDR2 is FNYEAQ (reference sequence). This CDR3 is CASSPRGQGPYEQYF. The DNA for the CDR3 is TGTGCCAGCAGCCCCCGGGGACAGGGACCCTACGAGCAGTACTTC.

This chain uses TRBV6-5 with TRBJ2-7; 8 bases fit TRBD1. This CDR3 region has 15 residues. V gave up 5 bases and J gave up 4 bases; unmatched junction bases: 10. Germline values: CDR1 MNHEY, CDR2 SVGAGI. This chain's CDR3 is CASSRDRQGTYEQYF. For the CDR3, the DNA is TGTGCCAGCAGTCGCGACCGACAGGGGACATACGAGCAGTACTTC.

CDR3 sequence reads: CASSLLAGGNIQYF. The CDR3 DNA reads TGTGCCAGCAGTTTACTGGCGGGAGGAAACATTCAGTACTTC. The V and J genes are TRBV28 and TRBJ2-4, with TRBD2 matching 8 bases. The germline gives CDR1 MDHEN, CDR2 SYDVKM. The CDR3 loop spans 14 amino acids. Germline trimming cut 2 bases from V and 6 bases from J; bases unmatched to any gene: 3.

The chain carries TRBV9 and TRBJ2-3, with D perhaps matching TRBD1 (5 bases). The V gene lost 3 bases and the J gene lost 2 bases, with 7 bases spanning the gap. Germline CDR1 and CDR2: SGDLS and YYNGEE. This CDR3 is built from 13 residues. The CDR3 here is CASSGGFTDTQYF. For the CDR3, the DNA is TGTGCCAGCAGCGGGGGCTTCACAGATACGCAGTATTTT.